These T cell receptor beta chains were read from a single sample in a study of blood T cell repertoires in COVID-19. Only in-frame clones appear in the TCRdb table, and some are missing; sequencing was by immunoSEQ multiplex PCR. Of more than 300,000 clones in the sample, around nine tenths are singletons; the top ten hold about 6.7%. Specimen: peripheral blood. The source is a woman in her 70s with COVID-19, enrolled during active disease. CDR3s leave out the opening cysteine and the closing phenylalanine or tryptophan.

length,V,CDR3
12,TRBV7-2,ASSPDGANYGYT
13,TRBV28,ASSPLRGGLGEQY
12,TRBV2,ASGTGTTTDTQY
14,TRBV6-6,ASASGGLQEGSEAF
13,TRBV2,ASSGGGPYNSPLH
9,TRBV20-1,SRGEGDTQY
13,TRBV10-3,AISVTGQENTEAF
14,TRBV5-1,ASSFGQYDNRDTQY
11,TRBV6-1,ASSETLANEQF
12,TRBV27,ASSFLGGQSPLH
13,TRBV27,ASSLRDRGLETQY
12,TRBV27,ASSLTGAHNEQF